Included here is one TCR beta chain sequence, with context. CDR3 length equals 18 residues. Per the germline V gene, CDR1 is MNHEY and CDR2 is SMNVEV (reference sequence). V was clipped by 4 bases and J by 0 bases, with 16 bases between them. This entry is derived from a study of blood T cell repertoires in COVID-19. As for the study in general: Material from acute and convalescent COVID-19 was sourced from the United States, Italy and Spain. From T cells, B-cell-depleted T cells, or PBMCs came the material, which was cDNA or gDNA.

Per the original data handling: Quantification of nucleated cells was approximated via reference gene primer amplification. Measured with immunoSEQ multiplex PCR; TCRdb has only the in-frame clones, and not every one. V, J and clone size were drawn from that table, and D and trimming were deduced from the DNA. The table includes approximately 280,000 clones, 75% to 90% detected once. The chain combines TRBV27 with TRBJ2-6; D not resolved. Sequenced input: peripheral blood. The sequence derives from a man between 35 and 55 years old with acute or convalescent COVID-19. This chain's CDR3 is CASSSPTDKPSGANVLTF. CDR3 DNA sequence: TGTGCCAGCAGTTCCCCCACCGACAAACCCTCTGGGGCCAACGTCCTGACTTTC.